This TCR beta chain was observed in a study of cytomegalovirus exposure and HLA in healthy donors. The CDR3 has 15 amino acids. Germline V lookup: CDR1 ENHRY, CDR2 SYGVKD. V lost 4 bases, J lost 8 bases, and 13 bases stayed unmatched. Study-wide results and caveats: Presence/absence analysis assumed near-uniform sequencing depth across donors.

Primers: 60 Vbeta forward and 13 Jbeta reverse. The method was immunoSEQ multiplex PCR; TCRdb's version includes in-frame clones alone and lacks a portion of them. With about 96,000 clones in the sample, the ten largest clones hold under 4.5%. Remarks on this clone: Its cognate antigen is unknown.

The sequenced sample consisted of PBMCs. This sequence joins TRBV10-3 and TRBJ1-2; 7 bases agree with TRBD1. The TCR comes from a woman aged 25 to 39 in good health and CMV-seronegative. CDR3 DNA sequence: TGTGCCATCAGTGCTTCGGAAGGGGGCTCTATAGGCTACACCTTC. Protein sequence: CAISASEGGSIGYTF.